The following is a T cell receptor beta chain sequence with its context. This entry is derived from a study of CD8 T cells in Susac syndrome. RNA totalling roughly 0.5 to 1 ug underwent reverse transcription with random hexamers. By means of immunoSEQ multiplex PCR, TCR beta CDR3 spanning 54 Vbeta and 13 Jbeta underwent amplification. TCRdb itself ran the immunoSEQ multiplex PCR reads through MiXCR, one entry per CDR3 protein. This table holds some 120,000 distinct CDR3 sequences, about 95% found once. The sequenced sample was CD4+ T cells from PBMCs. The clonotype originates from a human donor in good health.

The chain's CDR3 is CSAQRSSYEQYF. CDR3 coding DNA: TGCAGCGCCCAGCGGTCCTCCTACGAGCAGTACTTC. V usage is TRBV29-1 and J usage is TRBJ2-7; possible D gene TRBD2, 5 bases. The germline V and J ends were trimmed by 7 bases and 0 bases, with 10 bases remaining between them. CDR1 SQVTM and CDR2 ANQGSEA come from the germline V gene. This CDR3 has 12 amino acids.